This T cell receptor (beta chain) comes out of a study of blood T cells in healthy people across ages. Study-level findings and limits: Roughly linear declines in TCR beta diversity per million T cells occurred with age.

For the second PCR, which ran for about 6 to 12 cycles, a sample-barcoded 5' primer and a J-beta primer mix were used. TCRdb passed the 5' RACE reads through MiXCR, listing each CDR3 protein once. The profile shows about 780,000 distinct CDR3 sequences, approximately 24% of them singletons. This clonotype showed up just a few times. Its antigen is not known. Relative to the germline gene, one junction end is altered; a read error may explain this. The CDR3 sequence is 14 residues long. Germline CDR1 is SSHAT and CDR2 is FNYEAQ (reference sequence). The sample was also linked to a second study, of T cells of mothers and their children. That paper notes: Per 15 ul, 1.5 ug of RNA was used, with all extracted RNA going into cDNA synthesis.

This chain joins TRBV7-7 and TRBJ1-4, with no clear D. The sequencing input was blood. The clonotype originates from a boy between 5 and 17 years old in good health. The CDR3 nucleotides read TGTGCTAGCAGCTTAAAACGAGTTAATGAAAAACTGTTTTTT. Translation: CASSLKRVNEKLFF.